This T cell receptor beta chain stems from a study of blood T cell repertoires in COVID-19. Turning to the study itself: The United States, Italy and Spain were the sources of the acute and convalescent COVID-19 samples.

The CDR3 contains 14 residues. Germline V gene data show CDR1 as SSHAT and CDR2 as FNYEAQ (reference sequence). Trimming at V came to 6 bases and at J to 4 bases, leaving 8 bases not matched to a gene. Profiled with immunoSEQ multiplex PCR; TCRdb holds only in-frame clones, not every one. The sample shows about 500,000 clones, approximately 91% of them seen only once. What was sequenced was peripheral blood. This receptor was identified in a woman between 45 and 60 years old with COVID-19, enrolled during active disease. V usage is TRBV7-7 and J usage is TRBJ2-5, with TRBD1 identical over 7 bases. For the CDR3, the DNA is TGTGCCAGCAGTCCTCACAGGGGAACAGAGACCCAGTACTTC. Translated, it gives CASSPHRGTETQYF.